This TCR beta chain originates from a study of shared clonotypes between healthy human individuals. Study-wide points: All-four-donor shared clonotypes had higher generation probabilities than non-shared clonotypes did.

Deep was the level at which the assay was run. The data were produced by immunoSEQ multiplex PCR, yet TCRdb's version contains in-frame clones alone and is incomplete. Of under 750,000 clones listed, about two thirds were seen once; the top ten hold around 1.8%. About this clone itself: Its antigen is not known.

The ends were cut back, 0 bases at V and 5 bases at J, with 11 bases in the middle. Germline V gene lookup returns CDR1 SGDLS and CDR2 YYNGEE. There are 15 residues in the CDR3. The specimen was memory CD4+ T cells sorted from blood. This sample's subset: CD45RA-negative fraction. The receptor was isolated from a woman between 25 and 40 years old in good health. This chain joins TRBV9 and TRBJ2-2; a weak D match, TRBD1 (5 bases). The CDR3 coding sequence is TGTGCCAGCAGCGTAGATCCAGGGCGAACCGGGGAGCTGTTTTTT. Protein sequence: CASSVDPGRTGELFF.